This T cell receptor beta chain derives from a study of T cell responses to AZD1222 COVID-19 vaccine (dated by TCRdb to the early 2020s). Notes on the research overall: TCR sequencing was performed for 230 to 250 trial participants, of whom about 200 were given two doses of AZD1222 and around 25 were given two doses of MenACWY control vaccine. Trial participants were enrolled by age into subgroups of 18-55, 56-69 and 70-plus years, and 148, 28 and 57 TCR-sequenced participants, respectively, were included in these subgroups.

The CDR3 starts with the cysteine, ends with the phenylalanine, and has 14 residues. The only DNA kept is the CDR3, 42 bases in frame from the first base. Sequences LNHDA (CDR1) and SQIVND (CDR2) are obtained from the germline V gene (reference sequence). The junction carries 19 bases between V and J, which are trimmed by 7 bases and 7 bases respectively. This clone was counted once. Its recognized antigen is unknown. No qualities accompany the bases; no much larger clone lies one base away. The CDR3 regions of human TCRbeta chains were subjected to immunosequencing. Per the source publication's procedure: Repertoire TCRs were matched against a reference library of SARS-CoV-2-specific TCRs generated with the MIRA antigen-specificity platform. Breadth was defined as the fraction of unique TCRs that were SARS-CoV-2-associated. Depth was defined as the fraction of total T cells that were SARS-CoV-2-associated. Each spike-specific TCR was assigned to its reactive spike region and to a CD4 or CD8 class using the MIRA data. Log10-transformed breadth and depth values were compared by one-way ANOVA with Sidak's multiple comparisons tests. Here the immuneACCESS table is served through TCRdb, limited to in-frame sequences with V and J called. Missing clones are a known gap in these copies; in checked studies unresolved V genes cover under half, and the rest lacks a known reason. The V and J calls and the clone size are those of that table, but D and trimming were determined from the DNA. This sample comprises some 150,000 clones, 93% of them detected only once. The ten most abundant clones make up 0.75% to 1% of the sample.

This specimen's time point label, interpreted: baseline before first vaccination. This sample's treatment or condition label indicates: meningococcal conjugate vaccine given as trial control. Samples from vaccinated people were obtained from the UK trials COV001 and COV002, which included a single-blind randomized controlled phase 2/3 trial of AZD1222 (ChAdOx1 nCoV-19) in healthy adults. For TCRbeta chain sequencing, PBMC samples were collected from trial participants at day 0 and at day 28 after the second dose. General findings and caveats noted by the study authors: Vaccine-associated CD4 TCRs spanned the whole spike protein, with dominant responses in regions 160-218 and 743-854. In the small 56-69-year group, the increase in depth fell short of significance, most likely because of low power. Because no samples from the day 14 peak response were available, repertoires could be characterized only after the peak T cell response. Conclusions about previously exposed vaccinees are limited, since just a handful of AZD1222 recipients were seropositive for SARS-CoV-2 at baseline. After two AZD1222 doses, spike-specific TCR breadth and depth were significantly higher than at day 0 and than in MenACWY recipients. Reportedly, almost half of the unique spike-specific TCRs recognized epitopes lying outside the regions that are mutated in the B.1.351 and B.1.1.7 variants. Most participants were white British and females outnumbered males, and the authors suggested that clonal diversity may have been underestimated.

The input for sequencing was peripheral blood, taken on day 0 of MenACWY control vaccination. The sequence came from an adult in good health. Recombination connected TRBV19 to TRBJ1-2; no confident D gene assignment can be made. In nucleotide form, the sequence is TGTGCCAGTAATCGATGGGAGAGAGGACCTGGCTACACCTTC. It translates to CASNRWERGPGYTF.